The entry that follows covers one T cell receptor beta chain sequence. This clonotype came up many times. Its target antigen remains unknown. The input lacks base qualities; no much larger clone sits a single base away. The record originates from a study of Graves' ophthalmopathy and Graves' hyperthyroidism (dated by TCRdb to the late 2010s). About the investigation overall: Peripheral blood was collected before any treatment was given, at the time of initial diagnosis. To tell Graves' ophthalmopathy apart from Graves' hyperthyroidism, and to predict which patients would progress to ophthalmopathy, the study relied on TCR beta repertoire signatures. In total, 135 blood samples were TCR-sequenced: around 42 ophthalmopathy, around 75 hyperthyroidism and approximately 17 hyperthyroidism-to-ophthalmopathy patients. To explore V-J signatures distinguishing ophthalmopathy from hyperthyroidism, a discovery set of more than 95 patients (around 44 ophthalmopathy, 55 to 60 stable hyperthyroidism) was enrolled. For independent validation, a separate cohort was made up of roughly 19 hyperthyroidism patients plus 17 patients who later progressed from hyperthyroidism to ophthalmopathy. In over 5 hyperthyroidism patients, the T-cell repertoire of thyroid tissue was compared with the T-cell repertoire of blood. Following sampling, methimazole starting at 30 mg daily was administered to hyperthyroidism patients, and high-dose intravenous methylprednisolone was administered to ophthalmopathy patients. The 75 to 100 discovery patients were randomly split 7:3 into training and test sets. Results the study describes overall, beyond this receptor: Sample size was not predetermined statistically, and investigators were not blinded to group allocation. Most expanded thyroid clonotypes with frequency above 0.001 were also detected in blood, suggesting blood repertoires may reflect the thyroid immune response. In validation, the model predicted ophthalmopathy progression with about 64% sensitivity and 72% to 80% specificity; some 13 predicted patients were CT-confirmed with GO in a median of about 6.1 months. The 13-signature model separated ophthalmopathy from stable hyperthyroidism with 85% to 90% sensitivity and about 81% specificity in cross-validation, and 80%/75% in the test set.

Spanning cysteine to phenylalanine, the CDR3 consists of 14 amino acids. The entry retains the CDR3 DNA only, 42 bases that are in frame from base 1. Trimming leaves V shorter by 6 bases and J shorter by 7 bases, with the junction holding 8 bases beyond the gene matches. For repertoire sequencing, TCR beta CDR3 regions were amplified from RNA transcripts. HTBI primers and the Qiagen OneStep RT-PCR kit were used in a first-round RT-PCR, which was followed by a second-round multiplex PCR, size selection and purification. The libraries underwent paired-end sequencing with 100 bp reads on an Illumina HiSeq2000. As for the original processing: SOAPnuke was used to process the reads, throwing out any read that had adapters, had uncalled bases, had a mean Phred below 15, or lacked an exact constant-primer or identifier match. COPE v1.2.5 was used to merge high-quality paired reads. Each unique nucleotide sequence was defined as a clonotype, and clonotypes were aligned to IMGT TRB V, D and J references with MiTCR v1.1. Only V-J combinations with frequency above 0.0001 were analysed, covering more than 99% of repertoires. For each V-J combination, a TCR clonal expansion and chaos score was defined as the ratio of F50 clonal expansion to chaos observed in the TCRdist matrix. Features were reduced by Welch's t-statistics and random forest to some 13 V-J combinations, which fed a naive Bayes classifier. The Morisita-Horn index was used to measure how similar the thyroid and blood repertoires were. The public reads were reprocessed in TCRdb via fastp at Q25 and MiXCR, keeping in-frame beta chains. All rows with the same CDR3 protein become a single entry with the most common DNA and genes. These V and J calls originate from TCRdb's pipeline instead of the authors' own analysis. A total of nearly 400,000 distinct CDR3 sequences appear in this sample, about 17% of them only once. The ten largest clonotypes hold approximately 1.4% of the sample.

Patients with ophthalmopathy had moderately to severely active disease, with a Clinical Activity Score of 3 or more, a NOSPECS grade of 4 or more, and a disease duration of less than 3 months. Patients with other autoimmune diseases, uncontrolled infections, pregnancy or lactation were excluded from the study. Diagnosis relied on clinical symptoms, serum thyroxine, TRAb, thyroid ultrasound and orbital computed tomography. PBMCs were isolated from 10 ml of fresh peripheral blood by Ficoll-Paque density gradient centrifugation. Total RNA was extracted using Trizol reagent, and RNA quality was checked on an Agilent 2100 Bioanalyzer.

The origin of this receptor is a woman aged 18-29 years with Graves' ophthalmopathy. Donor details come from another sample of the same person, matched by shared clones. This chain is built from TRBV12-3 or TRBV12-4 and TRBJ1-1, with TRBD1 matching 10 junction bases. The source material was peripheral blood. The CDR3 region has the sequence CASSPRQGAIEAFF. The nucleotides read TGTGCCAGCAGCCCTCGACAGGGGGCAATTGAAGCTTTCTTT.